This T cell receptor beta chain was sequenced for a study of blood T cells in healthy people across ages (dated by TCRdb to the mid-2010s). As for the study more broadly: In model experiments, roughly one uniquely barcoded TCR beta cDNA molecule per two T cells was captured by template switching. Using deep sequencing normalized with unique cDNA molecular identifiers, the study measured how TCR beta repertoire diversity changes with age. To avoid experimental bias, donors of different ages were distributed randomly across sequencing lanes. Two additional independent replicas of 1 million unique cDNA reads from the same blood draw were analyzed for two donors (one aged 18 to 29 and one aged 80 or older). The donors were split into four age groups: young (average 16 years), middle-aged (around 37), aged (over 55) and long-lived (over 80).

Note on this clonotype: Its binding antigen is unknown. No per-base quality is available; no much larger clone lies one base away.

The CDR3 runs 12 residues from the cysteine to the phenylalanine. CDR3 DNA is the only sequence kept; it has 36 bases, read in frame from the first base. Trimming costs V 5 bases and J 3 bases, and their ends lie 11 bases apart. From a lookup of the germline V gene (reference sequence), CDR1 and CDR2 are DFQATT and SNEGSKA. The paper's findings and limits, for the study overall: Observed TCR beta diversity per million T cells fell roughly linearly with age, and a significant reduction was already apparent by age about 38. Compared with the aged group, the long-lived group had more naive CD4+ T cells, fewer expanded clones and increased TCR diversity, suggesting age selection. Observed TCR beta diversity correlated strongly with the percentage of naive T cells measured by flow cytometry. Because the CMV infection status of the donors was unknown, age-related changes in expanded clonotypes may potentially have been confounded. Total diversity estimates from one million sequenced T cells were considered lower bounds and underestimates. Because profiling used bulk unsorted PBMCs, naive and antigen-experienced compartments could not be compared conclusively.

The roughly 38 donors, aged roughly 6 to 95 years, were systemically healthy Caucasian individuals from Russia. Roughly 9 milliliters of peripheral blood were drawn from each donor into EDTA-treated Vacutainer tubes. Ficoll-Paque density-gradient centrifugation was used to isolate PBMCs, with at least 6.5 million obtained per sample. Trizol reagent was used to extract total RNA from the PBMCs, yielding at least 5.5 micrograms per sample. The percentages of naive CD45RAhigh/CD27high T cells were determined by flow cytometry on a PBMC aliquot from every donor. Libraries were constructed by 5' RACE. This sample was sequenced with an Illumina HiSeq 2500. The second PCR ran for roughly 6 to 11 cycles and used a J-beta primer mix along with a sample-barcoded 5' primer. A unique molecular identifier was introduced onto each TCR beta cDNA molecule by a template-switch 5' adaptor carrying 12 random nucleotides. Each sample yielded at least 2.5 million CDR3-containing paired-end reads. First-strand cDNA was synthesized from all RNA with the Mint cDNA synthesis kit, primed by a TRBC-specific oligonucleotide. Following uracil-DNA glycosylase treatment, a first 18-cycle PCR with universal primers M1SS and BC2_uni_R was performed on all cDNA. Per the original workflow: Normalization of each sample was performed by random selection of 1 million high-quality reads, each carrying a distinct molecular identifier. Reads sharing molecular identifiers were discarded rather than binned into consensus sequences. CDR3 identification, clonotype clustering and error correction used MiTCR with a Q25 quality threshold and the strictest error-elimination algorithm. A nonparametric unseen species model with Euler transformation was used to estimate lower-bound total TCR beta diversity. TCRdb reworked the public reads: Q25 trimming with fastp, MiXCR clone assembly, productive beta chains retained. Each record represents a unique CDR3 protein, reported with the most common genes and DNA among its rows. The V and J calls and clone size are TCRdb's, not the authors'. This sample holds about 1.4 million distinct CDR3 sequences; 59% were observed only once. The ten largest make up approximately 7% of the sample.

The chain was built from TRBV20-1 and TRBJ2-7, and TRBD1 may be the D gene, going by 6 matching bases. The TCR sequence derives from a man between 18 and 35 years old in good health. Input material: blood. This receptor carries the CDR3 CSASTGYYEQYF. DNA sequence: TGCAGTGCTTCTACAGGGTACTACGAGCAGTACTTC.